This T cell receptor (beta chain) was sequenced for a study of blood T cell repertoires in COVID-19 (dated by TCRdb to the early 2020s). Concerning the study at large: Collaborator samples came from the United States, Italy and Spain and covered acute and convalescent phases of COVID-19. The sample metadata nearly always contained a de-identified subject ID, COVID-19 status, age in years and sex. Deeply sampled blood TCRbeta repertoires from subjects exposed to, actively infected with, or recovered from COVID-19 were included in the dataset. The material from the prospective study consisted of cDNA or gDNA derived from T cells, B-cell-depleted T cells, or PBMCs. Where available, HLA class I and class II types were obtained from metadata supplied by the sample provider rather than from assay-based typing. The repertoires were made available in a free public database intended to serve as a resource for research on the immune response to SARS-CoV-2. Samples were obtained from the ongoing ImmuneRACE study (first 160 participants) and from approximately 1,200 subjects provided by 6 global collaborators. Overall results and qualifications from the work: The quantity of clinical and demographic metadata differed by source and by participant and was supplied without curation.

The CDR3 contains 12 residues, cysteine and phenylalanine counted. Left in the record is the CDR3 DNA by itself, 36 bases read in frame from the first base. CDR1 and CDR2 are drawn from the germline V gene: SNHLY, FYNNEI. Notes on this clone: What antigen it recognizes has not been identified. At one end, the junction sequence differs from germline, possibly due to a read error.

Each collaborating institution followed its own protocols to collect whole blood in K2EDTA tubes. For TCRbeta analysis, collaborators shipped samples as frozen whole blood, isolated PBMCs, or DNA extracted from either of those sample types. TCRbeta CDR3 regions were amplified from genomic DNA using the immunoSEQ Assay, a bias-controlled multiplex PCR. The authors processed their data as follows. The number of nucleated cells in each sample was estimated from the amplification of reference gene primers within the assay. To quantify the absolute abundance of each unique TCRbeta CDR3 rearrangement, sequence reads were collapsed and filtered. For each sample, productive Simpson clonality was calculated as the square root of Simpson's diversity index over productive rearrangements. The immuneACCESS repertoire file appears here via TCRdb, limited to in-frame rearrangements. These files lack a portion of the clones; in checked studies, under half of the deficit traces to unresolved V genes, and the cause of the others is not known. The V and J calls and the clone size are those of that table, but D and trimming were determined from the DNA. In this sample the table shows about 270,000 clones, roughly 89% of which occur a single time. The ten largest account for 2% to 2.5% of the sample.

This TCR was recovered from a man aged 50-60 years with acute or convalescent COVID-19. In this chain, TRBV2 is recombined with TRBJ1-1; the D gene is perhaps TRBD1, from 6 matching bases. The material sequenced was peripheral blood. The DNA sequence reads TGTGCCAGCCCGCAGGGGATACCTGACGCTTTCTTT. It translates to CASPQGIPDAFF.